This T cell receptor (beta chain) was profiled in a study of shared clonotypes between healthy human individuals. The assay was carried out at the deep level. Each cell subset's genomic DNA was divided evenly among several immunoSEQ plates. The data were produced by immunoSEQ multiplex PCR, yet TCRdb's version contains in-frame clones alone and is incomplete. The sample gives approximately 510,000 clones, about four fifths of which show up once; 13% is in the top ten. The CDR3 loop spans 14 amino acids. The trim removed 3 bases at V and 7 bases at J, leaving 7 bases unmatched. Germline CDR1 and CDR2: SGHTA and FQGNSA.

Material: PBMCs. The chain is built from TRBV7-2 and TRBJ2-5, with 8 bases identical to TRBD1. This TCR derives from a middle-aged woman in good health. Some clones in this sample may be carry-over from other donors' samples. The CDR3 sequence: CASSLGQAVGTQYF. The CDR3 DNA follows: TGTGCCAGCAGCTTGGGACAGGCGGTTGGGACCCAGTACTTC.